Listed below are T cell receptor beta chains from one sample, sequenced in a study of human thymus T cells. The assay was immunoSEQ multiplex PCR, and TCRdb's table has in-frame clones only and misses some. This table has tens of thousands of clones, around 95% appearing once. The specimen sequenced was thymus tissue. The source of these receptors is a girl less than two years old with a congenital heart defect but otherwise immunologically healthy. The conserved cysteine and the conserved F or W are not part of the CDR3 here. Part of the rows lack a size; the others show once, few, many or a class for expanded clones.

v_gene: TRBV10-3
abundance: once
j_gene: TRBJ2-1
CDR3aa: AIRGTSGSPSYNEQF

v_gene: TRBV28
abundance: NA
j_gene: TRBJ2-1
CDR3aa: ASSCLAGAGEQF

v_gene: TRBV27
abundance: once
j_gene: TRBJ2-7
CDR3aa: ASSPEGGLRAFYEQY

v_gene: TRBV9
abundance: NA
j_gene: TRBJ2-3
CDR3aa: ASSSLAGVLLTDTQY

v_gene: TRBV2
abundance: NA
j_gene: TRBJ1-3
CDR3aa: ASSEVRQGVTGNTIY

v_gene: TRBV5-4
abundance: NA
j_gene: TRBJ2-1
CDR3aa: ASTPGRGNEQF

v_gene: TRBV7-8
abundance: NA
j_gene: TRBJ2-7
CDR3aa: ASSRTPGYEQY

v_gene: TRBV27
abundance: NA
j_gene: TRBJ2-2
CDR3aa: ASSLRAETGELF

v_gene: TRBV19
abundance: few
j_gene: TRBJ1-2
CDR3aa: ASSMGRERWNGYT

v_gene: TRBV4-3
abundance: once
j_gene: TRBJ2-1
CDR3aa: ASSQSTLGLTHTNNEQF

v_gene: TRBV5-5
abundance: NA
j_gene: TRBJ1-5
CDR3aa: ASSFHSGDSNQPQH

v_gene: TRBV19
abundance: NA
j_gene: TRBJ1-1
CDR3aa: ASRPGQNTEAF

v_gene: TRBV5-1
abundance: NA
j_gene: TRBJ2-3
CDR3aa: ASSFDGRRARGADTQY

v_gene: TRBV6-4
abundance: NA
j_gene: TRBJ2-5
CDR3aa: ARPLAQY

v_gene: TRBV7-2
abundance: once
j_gene: TRBJ1-2
CDR3aa: ASSRAGGSYGYT

v_gene: TRBV10-2
abundance: NA
j_gene: TRBJ2-3
CDR3aa: ASTFSGRAVIDTQY

v_gene: TRBV28
abundance: NA
j_gene: TRBJ2-7
CDR3aa: ASSLVGQGERWRYEQY

v_gene: TRBV27
abundance: NA
j_gene: TRBJ1-3
CDR3aa: ASSKTGRGNTIY

v_gene: TRBV19
abundance: NA
j_gene: TRBJ1-5
CDR3aa: ASSIARRGNQPQH

v_gene: TRBV28
abundance: NA
j_gene: TRBJ2-7
CDR3aa: ASSFATGATYEQY

v_gene: TRBV5-1
abundance: once
j_gene: TRBJ2-3
CDR3aa: ASSLDRGRKDTQY

v_gene: TRBV6-1
abundance: NA
j_gene: TRBJ2-3
CDR3aa: ASRGLAHNTDTQY

v_gene: TRBV28
abundance: NA
j_gene: TRBJ2-5
CDR3aa: ASSFGTGTGPQETQY

v_gene: TRBV15
abundance: NA
j_gene: TRBJ1-2
CDR3aa: ATSRDIPSISYGYT

v_gene: TRBV6-5
abundance: NA
j_gene: TRBJ1-4
CDR3aa: ASSLHVSTNEKLF

v_gene: TRBV28
abundance: NA
j_gene: TRBJ1-5
CDR3aa: ASSPPTGQPQH

v_gene: TRBV18
abundance: NA
j_gene: TRBJ2-5
CDR3aa: ASSPTQRTGVRQTQY

v_gene: TRBV5-5
abundance: once
j_gene: TRBJ2-7
CDR3aa: ASSLAPGYLLIYEQY

v_gene: TRBV9
abundance: NA
j_gene: TRBJ2-2
CDR3aa: ASSDSGTANTGELF

v_gene: TRBV6-1
abundance: NA
j_gene: TRBJ2-3
CDR3aa: ASSGNGQPHTDTQY

v_gene: TRBV19
abundance: NA
j_gene: TRBJ1-1
CDR3aa: ASEDGGVAEAF

v_gene: TRBV5-8
abundance: NA
j_gene: TRBJ1-4
CDR3aa: ASSSTRQAENEKLF

v_gene: TRBV29-1
abundance: once
j_gene: TRBJ2-1
CDR3aa: SVDRYNEQF

v_gene: TRBV30
abundance: NA
j_gene: TRBJ1-2
CDR3aa: AWRSGGASPPGYGYT

v_gene: TRBV15
abundance: NA
j_gene: TRBJ1-5
CDR3aa: ATSRKTGGCTDSNQPQH

v_gene: TRBV7-9
abundance: NA
j_gene: TRBJ2-3
CDR3aa: ASSPPGHDPTDTQY

v_gene: TRBV2
abundance: NA
j_gene: TRBJ2-5
CDR3aa: ASSLTSGTKIETQY

v_gene: TRBV11-2
abundance: NA
j_gene: TRBJ1-1
CDR3aa: ASSLTRTGANTEAF

v_gene: TRBV6-1
abundance: NA
j_gene: TRBJ1-2
CDR3aa: ASSEVKTGGGWNYGYT

v_gene: TRBV6-1
abundance: NA
j_gene: TRBJ2-1
CDR3aa: ASSARDRTWGNEQF

v_gene: TRBV2
abundance: NA
j_gene: TRBJ2-5
CDR3aa: ASSEGDTGLWEETQY

v_gene: TRBV19
abundance: NA
j_gene: TRBJ1-5
CDR3aa: ASRGGYQPQH

v_gene: TRBV5-1
abundance: NA
j_gene: TRBJ1-5
CDR3aa: ASSPGGQPQH

v_gene: TRBV27
abundance: once
j_gene: TRBJ2-7
CDR3aa: ASTRDRRSEQY

v_gene: TRBV4-3
abundance: NA
j_gene: TRBJ2-5
CDR3aa: ASSQDPGPAAETQY

v_gene: TRBV5-1
abundance: NA
j_gene: TRBJ2-3
CDR3aa: ASSLIPRDRGTDTQY

v_gene: TRBV6-1
abundance: NA
j_gene: TRBJ1-2
CDR3aa: ASLGRGGYGYT

v_gene: TRBV19
abundance: NA
j_gene: TRBJ2-3
CDR3aa: ASSIIWLPTDTQY

v_gene: TRBV4-3
abundance: NA
j_gene: TRBJ2-4
CDR3aa: ASSQERLRGVAKNIQY

v_gene: TRBV9
abundance: NA
j_gene: TRBJ2-7
CDR3aa: ASSALGGGPSEQY

v_gene: TRBV18
abundance: NA
j_gene: TRBJ2-5
CDR3aa: ASSAGAQETQY

v_gene: TRBV7-2
abundance: once
j_gene: TRBJ1-2
CDR3aa: ASSLYLRTGPNYGYT

v_gene: TRBV4-2
abundance: once
j_gene: TRBJ2-2
CDR3aa: ASRQAGPRAGELF

v_gene: TRBV7-9
abundance: NA
j_gene: TRBJ2-7
CDR3aa: ASSPGQGASYEQY

v_gene: TRBV7-8
abundance: NA
j_gene: TRBJ1-4
CDR3aa: ASSNGWTTNEKLF